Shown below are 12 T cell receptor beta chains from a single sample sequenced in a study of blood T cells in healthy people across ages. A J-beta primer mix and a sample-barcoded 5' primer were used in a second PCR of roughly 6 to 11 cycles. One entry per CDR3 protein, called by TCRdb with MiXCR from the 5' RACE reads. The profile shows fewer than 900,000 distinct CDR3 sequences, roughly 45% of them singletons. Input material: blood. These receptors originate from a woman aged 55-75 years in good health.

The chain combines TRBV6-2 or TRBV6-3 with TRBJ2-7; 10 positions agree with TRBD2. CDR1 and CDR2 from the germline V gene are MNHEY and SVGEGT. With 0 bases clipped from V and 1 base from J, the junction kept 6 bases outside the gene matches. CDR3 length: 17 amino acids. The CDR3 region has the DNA TGTGCCAGCAGTTACTCGATGAAGCGGGAGGGTTCCTACGAGCAGTACTTC. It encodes CASSYSMKREGSYEQYF.

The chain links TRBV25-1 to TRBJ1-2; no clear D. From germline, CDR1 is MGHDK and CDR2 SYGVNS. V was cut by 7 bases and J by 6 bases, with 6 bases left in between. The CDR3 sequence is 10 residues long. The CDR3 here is CASMGDGYTF. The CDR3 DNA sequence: TGTGCCAGCATGGGCGATGGCTACACCTTC.

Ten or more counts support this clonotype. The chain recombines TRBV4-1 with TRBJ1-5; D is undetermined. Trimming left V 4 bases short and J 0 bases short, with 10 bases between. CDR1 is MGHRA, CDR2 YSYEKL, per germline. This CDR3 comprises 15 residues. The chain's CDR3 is CASSLGRDSNQPQHF. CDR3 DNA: TGCGCCAGCAGCCTTGGACGGGATAGCAATCAGCCCCAGCATTTT.

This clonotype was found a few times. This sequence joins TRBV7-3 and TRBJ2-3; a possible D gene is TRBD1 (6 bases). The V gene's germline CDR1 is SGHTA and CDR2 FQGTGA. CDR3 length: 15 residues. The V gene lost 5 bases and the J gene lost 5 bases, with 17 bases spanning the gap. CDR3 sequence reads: CASSLQGGFEDTQYF. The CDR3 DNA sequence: TGTGCCAGCAGCCTCCAAGGGGGATTTGAAGATACGCAGTATTTT. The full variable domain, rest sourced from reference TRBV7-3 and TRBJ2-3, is GAGVSQTPSNKVTEKGKYVELRCDPISGHTALYWYRQSLGQGPEFLIYFQGTGAADDSGLPNDRFFAVRPEGSVSTLKIQRTERGDSAVYLCASSLQGGFEDTQYFGPGTRLTVL.

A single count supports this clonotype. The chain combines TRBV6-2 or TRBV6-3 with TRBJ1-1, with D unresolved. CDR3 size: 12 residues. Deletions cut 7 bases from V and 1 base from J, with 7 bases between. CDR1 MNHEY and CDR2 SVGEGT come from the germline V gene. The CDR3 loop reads CASTYRNTEAFF. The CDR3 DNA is TGTGCCAGCACCTACCGGAACACTGAAGCTTTCTTT.

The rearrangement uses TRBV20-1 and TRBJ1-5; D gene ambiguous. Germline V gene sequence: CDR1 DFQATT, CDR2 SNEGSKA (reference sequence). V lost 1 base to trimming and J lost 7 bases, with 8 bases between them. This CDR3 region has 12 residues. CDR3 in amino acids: CSARVRYQPQHF. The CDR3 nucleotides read TGCAGTGCTAGAGTACGCTACCAGCCCCAGCATTTT.

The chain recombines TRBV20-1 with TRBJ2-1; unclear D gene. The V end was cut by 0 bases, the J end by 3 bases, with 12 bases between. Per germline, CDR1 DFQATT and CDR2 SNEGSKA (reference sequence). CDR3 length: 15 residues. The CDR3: CSARDVVVDYNEQFF. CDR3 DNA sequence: TGCAGTGCTAGAGATGTGGTCGTAGACTACAATGAGCAGTTCTTC.

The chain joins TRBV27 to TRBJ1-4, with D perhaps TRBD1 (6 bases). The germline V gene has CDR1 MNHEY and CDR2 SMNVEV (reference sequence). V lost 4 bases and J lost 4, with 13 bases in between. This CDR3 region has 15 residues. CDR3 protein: CASSSHGQNNEKLFF. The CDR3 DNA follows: TGTGCCAGCAGTTCCCACGGACAGAATAATGAAAAACTGTTTTTT.

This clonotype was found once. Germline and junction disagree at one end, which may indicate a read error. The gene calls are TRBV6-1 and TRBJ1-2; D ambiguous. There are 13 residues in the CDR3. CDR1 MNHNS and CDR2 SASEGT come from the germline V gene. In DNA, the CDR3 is TGTACCAGCAGGTTGACGACGTCGGGTGGCTACACCTTC. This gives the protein CTSRLTTSGGYTF.

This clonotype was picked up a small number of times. CDR3 protein: CASSVDPLGETQYF. CDR3 in DNA: TGTGCCAGCAGCGTAGATCCCCTGGGAGAGACCCAGTACTTC. This chain connects TRBV9 to TRBJ2-5; D is unclear. Trimming shortened V by 0 bases and J by 4 bases, and 10 bases separated the two germline ends. Germline V gene lookup returns CDR1 SGDLS and CDR2 YYNGEE. The CDR3 covers 14 residues.

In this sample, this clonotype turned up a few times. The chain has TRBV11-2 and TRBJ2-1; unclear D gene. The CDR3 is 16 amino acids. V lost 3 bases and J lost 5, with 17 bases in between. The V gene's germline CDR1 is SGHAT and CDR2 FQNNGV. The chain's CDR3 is CASSFLPSWGNNEQFF. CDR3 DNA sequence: TGTGCCAGCAGCTTTTTACCCAGCTGGGGAAACAATGAGCAGTTCTTC. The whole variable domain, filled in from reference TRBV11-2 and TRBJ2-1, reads EAGVAQSPRYKIIEKRQSVAFWCNPISGHATLYWYQQILGQGPKLLIQFQNNGVVDDSQLPKDRFSAERLKGVDSTLKIQPAKLEDSAVYLCASSFLPSWGNNEQFFGPGTRLTVL.

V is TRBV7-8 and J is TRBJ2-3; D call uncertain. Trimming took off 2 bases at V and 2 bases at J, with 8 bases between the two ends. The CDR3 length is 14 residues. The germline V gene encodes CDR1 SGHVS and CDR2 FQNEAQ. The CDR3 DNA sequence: TGTGCCAGCAGCTTACGAGCGATCACAGATACGCAGTATTTT. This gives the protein CASSLRAITDTQYF.